What follows describes a single T cell receptor beta chain. This specimen comes from a study of tumor-infiltrating lymphocytes in oesophageal squamous cell carcinoma. From the PCR reads, TCRdb called clonotypes with MiXCR, one entry per CDR3 protein. The sample holds approximately 9,800 distinct CDR3 sequences, approximately 57% seen once. The TCR comes from a female donor with esophageal squamous cell carcinoma. Sequencing was performed on esophageal tumor tissue.

The CDR3 loop is CASSPRGNEKLFF. CDR3 sequence (DNA): TGTGCCAGCAGCCCACGGGGTAATGAAAAACTGTTTTTT. The chain recombines TRBV7-6 with TRBJ1-4; D remains ambiguous. The CDR3 is 13 residues long. CDR1 is SGHVS, CDR2 FNYEAQ, per germline. Trimming left V 5 bases short and J 4 bases short, with 8 bases between.